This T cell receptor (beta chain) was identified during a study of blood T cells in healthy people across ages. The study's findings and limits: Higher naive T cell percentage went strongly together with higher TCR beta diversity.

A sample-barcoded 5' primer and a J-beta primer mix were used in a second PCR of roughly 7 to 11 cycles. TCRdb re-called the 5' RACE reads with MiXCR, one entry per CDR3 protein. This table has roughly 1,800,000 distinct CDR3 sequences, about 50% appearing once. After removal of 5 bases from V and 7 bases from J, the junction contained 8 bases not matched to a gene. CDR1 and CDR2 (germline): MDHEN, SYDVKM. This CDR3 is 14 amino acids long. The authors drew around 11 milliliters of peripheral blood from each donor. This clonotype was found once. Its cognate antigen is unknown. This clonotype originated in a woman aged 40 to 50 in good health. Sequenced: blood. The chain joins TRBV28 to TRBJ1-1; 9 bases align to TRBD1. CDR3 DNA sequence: TGTGCCAGCAGTCGGGGTCTGGGACAGGGTGAAGCTTTCTTT. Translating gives CASSRGLGQGEAFF.